This T cell receptor beta chain was sequenced for a study of CD8 T cells in ankylosing spondylitis. Study-wide results and caveats: Disease-associated clonotypes exhibited CD8+ identity and were relatively infrequent in peripheral blood. Blood from ankylosing spondylitis patients appeared to carry a characteristic eight-variant TCR beta motif. Disease-linked clones reportedly concentrated significantly in matched ankylosing spondylitis synovial fluid.

One entry per CDR3 protein, called by TCRdb with MiXCR from the 5' RACE reads. The sample holds roughly 160,000 distinct CDR3 sequences, 11% seen once. As to this clonotype: The antigen is unknown.

V lost 6 bases, J lost 2 bases, and 7 bases stayed unmatched. The CDR3 extends over 13 amino acids. Germline loops: CDR1 DFQATT, CDR2 SNEGSKA (reference sequence). The sequencing input was blood, either unsorted or a sorted T cell fraction (not recorded which). The TCR comes from a male donor with ankylosing spondylitis or in good health (not recorded which). The rearrangement uses TRBV20-1 and TRBJ2-7; 7 nucleotides line up with TRBD1. The CDR3 nucleotides are TGCAGTGCGACGGACAGGTCGGCCTACGAGCAGTACTTC. Translated: CSATDRSAYEQYF.